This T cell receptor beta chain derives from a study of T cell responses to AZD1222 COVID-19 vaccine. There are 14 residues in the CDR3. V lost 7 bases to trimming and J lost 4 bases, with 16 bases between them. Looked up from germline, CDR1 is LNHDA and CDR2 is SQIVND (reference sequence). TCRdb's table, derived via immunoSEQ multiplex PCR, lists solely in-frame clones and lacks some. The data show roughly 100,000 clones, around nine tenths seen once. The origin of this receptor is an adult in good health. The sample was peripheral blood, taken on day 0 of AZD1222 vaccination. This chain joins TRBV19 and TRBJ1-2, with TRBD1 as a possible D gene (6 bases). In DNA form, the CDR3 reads TGTGCCAGTAACACCAACAGGGAGCTCTATGGCTACACCTTC. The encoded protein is CASNTNRELYGYTF.